Here is one T cell receptor beta chain with its context. What it recognizes is unknown. TCRdb re-derived calls from the 5' RACE reads in MiXCR, one entry per CDR3 protein. The sample includes 450,000 to 500,000 distinct CDR3 sequences, about 13% of them seen just once. Looked up from germline, CDR1 is MGHRA and CDR2 is YSYEKL. V gave up 5 bases and J gave up 6 bases; unmatched junction bases: 8. This CDR3 comprises 15 residues. The record originates from a study of identical twins. Overall study results and limits: For monozygotic twins, models underestimated out-of-frame TCR alpha sharing.

The data also belong to a second study, concerning yellow fever vaccine responses in identical twins.

The chain uses TRBV4-1 and TRBJ1-5; 9 bases agree with TRBD1. The sequence derives from a woman between 18 and 29 years old in good health. The source material was CD4+ T cells sorted from blood. As DNA, the CDR3 is TGCGCCAGCAGCTCACAGGGGGCTGGTAGTCAGCCCCAGCATTTT. Translation gives CASSSQGAGSQPQHF.